This TCR beta chain was retrieved from a study of low-dose radiotherapy and immunotherapy resistance in tumors. About the study: Those assigned to Cohort 2 were treated with 1 Gy per fraction every two weeks (13 Gy in total over 26 weeks). Oral aspirin at 300 mg was taken daily by patients for four cycles, beginning on cycle 1 day 1.

Both TCRalpha and TCRbeta chains were reverse transcribed with V-gene-specific primers. Over roughly 19 PCR cycles, TCRs were amplified from a constant-region primer and V-primer adapter. TCRdb re-analysed the reads in MiXCR, keeping a single row per CDR3 protein. The sample records about 30,000 distinct CDR3 sequences, under 55% being singletons. The CDR3 is 14 amino acids. Trimming removed 3 bases at V and 3 bases at J, with 9 bases between. The time point denotes: after trial treatment. This sample's treatment: LDRT plus nivolumab, ipilimumab, low-dose cyclophosphamide and aspirin (RACIN trial). The donors, trial participants, received nivolumab, ipilimumab, aspirin, low-dose cyclophosphamide and low-dose radiotherapy.

The TCR was taken from a male donor with gallbladder cancer. Sample: PBMCs, taken after low-dose radiotherapy plus immunotherapy. This chain connects TRBV12-3 or TRBV12-4 to TRBJ2-1, with TRBD1 as a possible D gene (5 bases). CDR3 sequence (DNA): TGTGCCAGCAGTTTCGATGACAGCTACAATGAGCAGTTCTTC. Translated, it gives CASSFDDSYNEQFF.